The rows below give T cell receptor beta chains drawn from one sample of a study of blood T cell repertoires in COVID-19. Method: immunoSEQ multiplex PCR; TCRdb's copy keeps in-frame clones and lacks some. The table records roughly 72,000 clones, 88% of them present only once. The source material was peripheral blood. The receptor source for this set is a human donor in a cohort sampled during active COVID-19. The CDR3 runs from the conserved cysteine through the conserved F or W. The D gene is left open where the match is weak. Size is omitted from some rows. Given values are once, few, many or a class for expanded clones.

d_gene	v_gene	abundance	j_gene	CDR3nt	CDR3aa
NA	TRBV28	NA	TRBJ2-1	TGTGCCAGTCTTCCCCAAGTCAGCAATGAGCAGTTCTTC	CASLPQVSNEQFF
NA	TRBV3-1/TRBV3-2	NA	TRBJ2-7	TGTGCCAGCAGCCCCCTACTCTCCTACGAGCAGTACTTC	CASSPLLSYEQYF
NA	TRBV19	once	TRBJ1-1	TGTGCCAGTAGCCCCGGGGAAACCACTGAAGCTTTCTTT	CASSPGETTEAFF
TRBD1	TRBV9	NA	TRBJ2-5	TGTGCCAGCAGCCCCCAATCAGGGGGCGGGGAGACCCAGTACTTC	CASSPQSGGGETQYF
NA	TRBV6-2/TRBV6-3	NA	TRBJ2-7	TGTGCCAGCAGTTATGGTTTGTCAGGGGACACCTACGAGCAGTACTTC	CASSYGLSGDTYEQYF
TRBD1	TRBV2	NA	TRBJ1-4	TGTGCCAGCAGAAGACAGGGGGTGGCCAATGAAAAACTGTTTTTT	CASRRQGVANEKLFF
TRBD2	TRBV6-2/TRBV6-3	NA	TRBJ2-5	TGTGCCAGCAGTTACATCCCGACTAGCGGGGGACAAGAGACCCAGTACTTC	CASSYIPTSGGQETQYF
NA	TRBV9	NA	TRBJ1-3	TGTGCCAGCAGTCCCCTGGCGGTGGCTGGAAACACCATATATTTT	CASSPLAVAGNTIYF
NA	TRBV5-1	NA	TRBJ1-3	TGCGCCAGCAGCCCCTGGACAGATTCTGGAAACACCATATATTTT	CASSPWTDSGNTIYF
NA	TRBV10-1	NA	TRBJ2-6	TGCGCCAGCCTCATAACAGGCTCCGGGGCCAACGTCCTGACTTTC	CASLITGSGANVLTF
NA	TRBV19	NA	TRBJ1-2	TGTGCCAGTAGCGAGTATAACTATGGCTACACCTTC	CASSEYNYGYTF
NA	TRBV2	NA	TRBJ2-7	TGTGCCAGCAGCGAACTTTACGAGCAGTACTTC	CASSELYEQYF
TRBD1	TRBV2	NA	TRBJ2-7	TGTGCCAGTGGGACAGGGGGCCGTGAGCAGTACTTC	CASGTGGREQYF
NA	TRBV7-2	NA	TRBJ2-1	TGTGCCAGCAGCCCCCTGCCTTTGTCGAGCGGAAAGCAGTTCTTC	CASSPLPLSSGKQFF
TRBD1	TRBV12-5	NA	TRBJ1-1	TGTGCTAGTGGTTTGGAAAACAGGGGGCGCGCTGAAGCTTTCTTT	CASGLENRGRAEAFF
TRBD2	TRBV3-1/TRBV3-2	NA	TRBJ2-7	TGTGCCAGCAGCCAAGCACTAGCGGGCCCCTACGAGCAGTACTTC	CASSQALAGPYEQYF
TRBD2	TRBV4-1	NA	TRBJ2-2	TGCGCCAGCAGCAAGGGACTACCTAACACCGGGGAGCTGTTTTTT	CASSKGLPNTGELFF
NA	TRBV5-1	NA	TRBJ1-4	TGCGCCAGCAGCTTCAATGCAGGGACTAATGAAAAACTGTTTTTT	CASSFNAGTNEKLFF
NA	TRBV6-5	NA	TRBJ1-6	TGTGCCAGCAGTTACGGGAGTTTGTCCTATAATTCACCCCTCCACTTT	CASSYGSLSYNSPLHF
TRBD1	TRBV5-5	NA	TRBJ2-1	TGTGCCAGCAGCTTGGTCCCCGGGACAGGGTTAAATGAGCAGTTCTTC	CASSLVPGTGLNEQFF